Below, 8 T cell receptor beta chains from the same sample are listed, as sequenced in a study of human CD4 T cells and Enterobacteriaceae. Libraries were prepared by immunoSEQ multiplex PCR; TCRdb keeps only in-frame clonotypes and omits some of them. The sample has about 29,000 clones; approximately 82% are singletons. Memory CD4+ T cells were sorted as all CD4+ cells except CD45RA+CCR7+CD95- naive cells, over 95% pure. What was sequenced was memory CD4+ T cells from blood. These receptors all stem from a human donor in good health.

The J gene is TRBJ2-7, the V gene TRBV5-1; the D gene is possibly TRBD2 (6 bases). The germline gives CDR1 SGHRS, CDR2 YFSETQ. The ends were cut back, 0 bases at V and 6 bases at J, with 13 bases in the middle. This CDR3 region has 14 residues. The CDR3, as DNA: TGCGCCAGCAGCTTGGGACTAGATCTACTCGAGCAGTACTTC. Translating gives CASSLGLDLLEQYF.

This clone was observed a handful of times. The chain recombines TRBV6-5 with TRBJ2-7, with 10 bases identical to TRBD1. Germline-derived CDR1 and CDR2 are MNHEY and SVGAGI. The CDR3 sequence is 16 residues long. V lost 0 bases to trimming and J lost 2 bases; unmatched junction nucleotides: 4. The CDR3 loop reads CASSYSSGQGTYEQYF. The CDR3 region has the DNA TGTGCCAGCAGTTACTCATCGGGACAGGGGACCTACGAGCAGTACTTC.

The chain joins TRBV7-8 to TRBJ2-3, with D perhaps TRBD1 (7 bases). The CDR3 has 15 residues. Germline values: CDR1 SGHVS, CDR2 FQNEAQ. V gave up 6 bases and J gave up 3 bases, with 16 bases separating them. The DNA of the CDR3 is TGTGCCAGCAGTCCCAGGGGGGAAAGAACAGATACGCAGTATTTT. Translation gives CASSPRGERTDTQYF.

J is TRBJ2-7 and V is TRBV27; 8 bases align to TRBD2. The length of the CDR3 is 17 residues. The trim removed 5 bases at V and 5 bases at J, leaving 17 bases unmatched. From germline, CDR1 is MNHEY and CDR2 SMNVEV (reference sequence). CDR3 in amino acids: CASSDKKPGLVRHEQYF. CDR3 sequence (DNA): TGTGCCAGCAGTGACAAGAAGCCGGGACTAGTTCGACACGAGCAGTACTTC.

This chain uses TRBV6-1 with TRBJ2-2, with TRBD1 identical over 8 bases. The germline V gene encodes CDR1 MNHNS and CDR2 SASEGT. Trimming took 6 bases from V and 6 from J; bases not matched to a gene: 6. This CDR3 is 14 amino acids long. Here the CDR3 reads CASSILTGAGELFF. Written as DNA, the CDR3 is TGTGCCAGCAGCATATTGACAGGGGCCGGGGAGCTGTTTTTT.

This clone was recorded once. This chain connects TRBV18 to TRBJ2-3; 8 nucleotides line up with TRBD1. CDR1 is KGHSH, CDR2 LQKENI, per germline. The CDR3 runs to 15 residues. V was clipped by 3 bases and J by 2 bases; unmatched bases: 4. The CDR3 sequence: CASSPQGAHTDTQYF. In DNA, the CDR3 is TGTGCCAGCTCACCCCAGGGGGCTCACACAGATACGCAGTATTTT.

This clone was observed a few times. This rearrangement joins TRBV6-5 to TRBJ1-5; D remains ambiguous. Germline V lookup: CDR1 MNHEY, CDR2 SVGAGI. Trimming shortened V by 2 bases and J by 6 bases, and 17 bases separated the two germline ends. The CDR3 loop spans 16 amino acids. In nucleotides, the CDR3 is TGTGCCAGCAGTTACGGCCAGCCCAGGTTGGGTCAGCCCCAGCATTTT. Translated, it gives CASSYGQPRLGQPQHF.

The rearrangement links TRBV19 to TRBJ1-1, with D hard to call. The V and J ends lost 5 bases and 0 bases respectively, with 4 bases between them. Germline V gives CDR1 LNHDA, CDR2 SQIVND (reference sequence). The CDR3 has 12 amino acids. In DNA form, the CDR3 reads TGTGCCAGTAGTTTGGTGAACACTGAAGCTTTCTTT. It encodes CASSLVNTEAFF.